The 32 T cell receptor beta chains below were found in one sample sequenced in a study of shared clonotypes between healthy human individuals (dated by TCRdb to the early 2020s). To prepare the library, the immunoSEQ multiplex PCR assay was applied. TCRdb provides this immuneACCESS table in a form limited to in-frame rearrangements. Some clones are lacking; in checked studies, under half of them reflect an unresolved V gene, and why the rest are absent is not known. A total of some 240,000 clones appear in this sample, 65% to 70% of them only once. The ten top clones hold around 10% of the sample. The specimen sequenced was memory CD4+ T cells sorted from blood. The intended sense of this specimen's cell subset or site label: CD45RA-negative fraction. Source of these receptors: a man aged 25 to 40 in good health.

Comment on this clone: This sample includes further DNA sequences coding for the same CDR3. The gene calls are TRBV27 and TRBJ2-2, with D perhaps matching TRBD1 or TRBD2 (5 bases each). The germline V gene encodes CDR1 MNHEY and CDR2 SMNVEV (reference sequence). This CDR3 comprises 14 residues. Trimming cost V 3 bases and J 4 bases, with 9 bases left between them. CDR3 in DNA: TGTGCCAGCAGTTTGGGACGGGGCACCGGGGAGCTGTTTTTT. Amino acid sequence: CASSLGRGTGELFF.

The chain links TRBV7-2 to TRBJ2-1; D not certain. Trimming took 4 bases from V and 0 from J, leaving 10 bases between them. The CDR3 loop spans 15 amino acids. Germline V CDR1 and CDR2: SGHTA, FQGNSA. The CDR3 sequence: CASSSASVSYNEQFF. The CDR3 region has the DNA TGTGCCAGCAGCTCCGCTTCAGTCTCCTACAATGAGCAGTTCTTC. The full variable domain, completed using reference TRBV7-2 and TRBJ2-1, is GAGVSQSPSNKVTEKGKDVELRCDPISGHTALYWYRQSLGQGLEFLIYFQGNSAPDKSGLPSDRFSAERTGGSVSTLTIQRTQQEDSAVYLCASSSASVSYNEQFFGPGTRLTVL.

The sample holds one count of this clone. The chain couples TRBV6-1 to TRBJ2-1; possibly TRBD1 or TRBD2 for D (5 bases each). V lost 7 bases, J lost 2 bases, and 9 bases lay in between. Germline assignment: CDR1 MNHNS and CDR2 SASEGT. This CDR3 region has 13 residues. The CDR3: CASNGAAYNEQFF. For the CDR3, the DNA is TGTGCCAGCAACGGGGCCGCCTACAATGAGCAGTTCTTC.

V gene TRBV18 combines with J gene TRBJ2-1; TRBD2 matches 7 bases. The CDR3 spans 14 residues. Losses at the gene ends were 10 bases for V and 9 bases for J; bases not matched to a gene: 15. CDR1 and CDR2 (germline): KGHSH, LQKENI. CDR3 coding DNA: TGTGCCACCCAGGTCCGGGGGGACTATGGTGAGCAGTTCTTC. This sequence encodes CATQVRGDYGEQFF.

V usage is TRBV12-5 and J usage is TRBJ2-1, with 9 bases fitting TRBD2. The ends lost 3 bases at V and 1 base at J; junction bases unmatched: 4. Germline CDR1 is LGHNT and CDR2 is FRNRAP. The CDR3 is 16 amino acids. The CDR3 protein is CASGFRLADSYNEQFF. As DNA, the CDR3 is TGTGCTAGTGGTTTCCGACTAGCGGATTCCTACAATGAGCAGTTCTTC.

The V gene is TRBV4-2, the J gene TRBJ2-2; D unresolved. The CDR3 is 16 residues long. V was shortened by 0 bases and J by 4 bases, with 12 bases between the two germline ends. CDR1 is LGHNA and CDR2 is YNFKEQ in the germline V gene. CDR3 DNA: TGTGCCAGCAGCCAAGAACGCAGTCGTGCCACCGGGGAGCTGTTTTTT. This gives the protein CASSQERSRATGELFF.

V gene TRBV6-1 combines with J gene TRBJ1-2; TRBD1 is a possible D gene (5 bases). From germline, CDR1 is MNHNS and CDR2 SASEGT. This CDR3 has 14 amino acids. V was pared by 1 base and J by 4 bases, with 10 bases between. CDR3 sequence reads: CASSEGTGRYGYTF. The CDR3 nucleotides read TGTGCCAGCAGTGAAGGGACGGGACGCTATGGCTACACCTTC.

As regards this clone: A junction end diverges from the germline sequence, so it may reflect a read error. The V call is TRBV2, the J call TRBJ2-2, with 7 positions matching TRBD2. This CDR3 comprises 16 residues. Germline values: CDR1 SNHLY, CDR2 FYNNEI. CDR3 loop: CASKPQLRTSGGELFF. In DNA form, the CDR3 reads TGTGCGAGCAAGCCACAACTCCGGACTAGTGGCGGGGAGCTGTTTTTT.

J is TRBJ1-5 and V is TRBV2, with no clear D. The ends were cut back, 5 bases at V and 2 bases at J, with 7 bases in the middle. The CDR3 totals 13 residues. Germline-derived CDR1 and CDR2 are SNHLY and FYNNEI. The CDR3 here is CASSRHGNQPQHF. The CDR3 nucleotides read TGTGCCAGCAGTCGGCATGGCAATCAGCCCCAGCATTTT. The complete variable domain, with remaining parts taken from reference TRBV2 and TRBJ1-5, reads EPEVTQTPSHQVTQMGQEVILRCVPISNHLYFYWYRQILGQKVEFLVSFYNNEISEKSEIFDDQFSVERPDGSNFTLKIRSTKLEDSAMYFCASSRHGNQPQHFGDGTRLSIL.

This clone was observed a handful of times. The V and J genes are TRBV6-5 and TRBJ2-4, with TRBD2 matching over 8 bases. Germline V gene data show CDR1 as MNHEY and CDR2 as SVGAGI. Trimming cost V 2 bases and J 6 bases; bases outside gene matches: 0. The CDR3 sequence is 13 residues long. The CDR3 here is CASSYREGNIQYF. As DNA, the CDR3 is TGTGCCAGCAGTTACCGGGAGGGAAACATTCAGTACTTC.

This clone was found once. V gene TRBV25-1 combines with J gene TRBJ2-1; D unclear. The CDR3 loop spans 11 amino acids. Trimming took 5 bases from V and 14 from J, leaving 13 bases between them. Germline lookup yields CDR1 MGHDK and CDR2 SYGVNS. CDR3 DNA: TGTGCCAGCAGTCTCCTGGGAAAAAAGTTCTTC. This encodes CASSLLGKKFF. The full variable domain, its missing parts supplied by reference TRBV25-1 and TRBJ2-1, is EADIYQTPRYLVIGTGKKITLECSQTMGHDKMYWYQQDPGMELHLIHYSYGVNSTEKGDLSSESTVSRIRTEHFPLTLESARPSHTSQYLCASSLLGKKFFGPGTRLTVL.

This sequence joins TRBV10-3 and TRBJ2-7; D tentatively reads TRBD1 or TRBD2 (5 bases each). The CDR3 contains 13 residues. CDR1 ENHRY and CDR2 SYGVKD come from the germline V gene. V dropped 0 bases and J dropped 7 bases, with 10 bases sitting between them. The CDR3 bases are TGTGCCATCAGTGAGTCTCAGGGACGGGAGCAGTACTTC. It specifies CAISESQGREQYF.

This chain's CDR3 is CASSLELGGRGSYNEQFF. DNA for the CDR3: TGTGCCAGCAGCTTAGAATTGGGTGGGAGGGGTTCCTACAATGAGCAGTTCTTC. The chain combines TRBV11-3 with TRBJ2-1; 7 bases are shared with TRBD2. The trim removed 0 bases at V and 1 base at J, leaving 9 bases unmatched. Germline V gene sequence: CDR1 SGHNT, CDR2 YENEEA. This CDR3 comprises 18 residues.

This rearrangement joins TRBV19 to TRBJ2-1; 7 bases align to TRBD1. Germline V CDR1 and CDR2: LNHDA, SQIVND (reference sequence). This CDR3 contains 14 residues. The V and J ends lost 3 bases and 5 bases, in that order; junction bases with no gene match: 4. CDR3 residues: CASSMTGYNNEQFF. For the CDR3, the DNA is TGTGCCAGTAGTATGACAGGGTATAACAATGAGCAGTTCTTC. Looking up the rest from reference TRBV19 and TRBJ2-1 gives the full variable domain: DGGITQSPKYLFRKEGQNVTLSCEQNLNHDAMYWYRQDPGQGLRLIYYSQIVNDFQKGDIAEGYSVSREKKESFPLTVTSAQKNPTAFYLCASSMTGYNNEQFFGPGTRLTVL.

The V gene is TRBV11-2, the J gene TRBJ2-7; D may match TRBD1 or TRBD2 (5 bases each). The V end was cut by 1 base, the J end by 5 bases, with 12 bases between. The CDR3 contains 14 residues. Germline V gives CDR1 SGHAT, CDR2 FQNNGV. CDR3 residues: CASSLAGTLDEQYF. CDR3 DNA sequence: TGTGCCAGCAGCTTAGCCGGGACCCTCGACGAGCAGTACTTC.

The chain uses TRBV2 and TRBJ2-7; unclear D gene. Trimming removed 1 base at V and 6 bases at J, with 4 bases between. The CDR3 runs 11 residues. The V gene's germline CDR1 is SNHLY and CDR2 FYNNEI. Here the CDR3 reads CASSEGGEQYF. CDR3 sequence (DNA): TGTGCCAGCAGTGAAGGGGGCGAGCAGTACTTC.

This clone has a handful of counts. The rearrangement joins TRBV6-6 to TRBJ2-3; 7 nucleotides line up with TRBD1. In germline, CDR1 is MNHNY, CDR2 SVGAGI (reference sequence). J gave up 7 bases and V 7 bases, and 8 bases lay outside the gene matches. The CDR3 loop spans 13 amino acids. The CDR3 sequence is CASIDRQGYTQYF. CDR3 in DNA: TGTGCCAGCATCGACCGACAGGGCTATACGCAGTATTTT.

The CDR3 sequence is CASIGYNTDTQYF. The CDR3 DNA reads as TGTGCCAGTATTGGCTACAACACAGATACGCAGTATTTT. J is TRBJ2-3 and V is TRBV19; no reliable D call. The V gene's germline CDR1 is LNHDA and CDR2 SQIVND (reference sequence). CDR3 size: 13 residues. V was pared by 7 bases and J by 2 bases, with 10 bases between.

The chain recombines TRBV15 with TRBJ2-3, with D possibly matching TRBD2 (5 bases). CDR3 size: 13 residues. With 3 bases removed from V and 5 bases from J, the gap between germline ends came to 9 bases. The germline gives CDR1 LNHNV, CDR2 YYDKDF (reference sequence). The CDR3 here is CATSRRVGDTQYF. CDR3 sequence (DNA): TGTGCCACCAGCAGGAGGGTGGGAGATACGCAGTATTTT. The full variable domain, with the rest looked up from reference TRBV15 and TRBJ2-3, is DAMVIQNPRYQVTQFGKPVTLSCSQTLNHNVMYWYQQKSSQAPKLLFHYYDKDFNNEADTPDNFQSRRPNTSFCFLDIRSPGLGDTAMYLCATSRRVGDTQYFGPGTRLTVL.

The CDR3 sequence is CASSPSPLQGSNYGYTF. CDR3 DNA: TGTGCCAGCAGCCCCAGCCCCCTACAGGGATCGAACTATGGCTACACCTTC. The chain links TRBV7-9 to TRBJ1-2; maybe TRBD1 (6 bases). This CDR3 spans 17 amino acids. With 5 bases removed from V and 2 bases from J, the gap between germline ends came to 21 bases. Germline V lookup: CDR1 SEHNR, CDR2 FQNEAQ (reference sequence).

The sample holds a few counts of this clone. CDR3 in amino acids: CASSESRGQETQYF. DNA of the CDR3: TGCGCCAGCAGTGAGTCTCGGGGACAAGAGACCCAGTACTTC. The chain is built from TRBV10-1 and TRBJ2-5, with a possible D match to TRBD2 (5 bases). The CDR3 extends over 14 amino acids. Trimming stripped 0 bases from V and 2 bases from J, with 7 bases between. Germline CDR1 and CDR2: WNHNN and SYGVQD (reference sequence).

This chain uses TRBV5-6 with TRBJ2-5; either TRBD1 or TRBD2 may supply D (5 bases each). Trimming removed 4 bases at V and 5 bases at J, with 15 bases between. Germline CDR1 SGHDT, CDR2 YYEEEE. This CDR3 region has 14 residues. The CDR3 nucleotides read TGTGCCAGCAGCCCGTGGGACCAGGCGGAGACCCAGTACTTC. Protein product: CASSPWDQAETQYF. The whole variable domain, remainder taken from reference TRBV5-6 and TRBJ2-5, is DAGVTQSPTHLIKTRGQQVTLRCSPKSGHDTVSWYQQALGQGPQFIFQYYEEEERQRGNFPDRFSGHQFPNYSSELNVNALLLGDSALYLCASSPWDQAETQYFGPGTRLLVL.

A single count supports this clone. The chain carries TRBV19 and TRBJ2-5; 8 bases fit TRBD1. V lost 4 bases, J lost 5 bases, and 9 bases stayed unmatched. Germline CDR1 LNHDA, CDR2 SQIVND (reference sequence). The CDR3 extends over 15 amino acids. The CDR3 coding sequence is TGTGCCAGTAGTACAGGGACAGGTAGGCTGGAGACCCAGTACTTC. It specifies CASSTGTGRLETQYF.

The chain carries TRBV11-3 and TRBJ2-7; D is perhaps TRBD2 (5 bases). In germline, CDR1 is SGHNT, CDR2 YENEEA. The CDR3 is made up of 16 amino acids. The V and J ends lost 2 bases and 9 bases respectively, with 23 bases between them. CDR3 in DNA: TGTGCCAGCAGCTTATCTCACGGGGAACTCTACCTGCGGCAGTACTTC. Amino acids: CASSLSHGELYLRQYF.

The J gene is TRBJ2-1, the V gene TRBV6-5; TRBD1 matches 8 bases. This CDR3 is 15 amino acids long. V was pared by 2 bases and J by 9 bases, with 9 bases of the junction left unmatched. Germline CDR1 reads MNHEY; CDR2 reads SVGAGI. The CDR3 here is CASSYQDRVPSEQFF. For the CDR3, the DNA is TGTGCCAGCAGTTACCAGGACAGGGTCCCATCTGAGCAGTTCTTC.

This sequence joins TRBV5-1 and TRBJ1-2; 8 nucleotides line up with TRBD1. Germline V gives CDR1 SGHRS, CDR2 YFSETQ. V lost 4 bases to trimming and J lost 6 bases; unmatched junction nucleotides: 8. The CDR3 length is 14 residues. The CDR3 here is CASSEPGQAHGYTF. The CDR3 DNA reads TGCGCCAGCAGCGAACCGGGACAGGCACATGGCTACACCTTC. Full variable domain (rest looked up from reference TRBV5-1 and TRBJ1-2): KAGVTQTPRYLIKTRGQQVTLSCSPISGHRSVSWYQQTPGQGLQFLFEYFSETQRNKGNFPGRFSGRQFSNSRSEMNVSTLELGDSALYLCASSEPGQAHGYTFGSGTRLTVV.

The chain uses TRBV7-9 and TRBJ2-3; possibly TRBD1 or TRBD2 for D (5 bases each). Germline CDR1 is SEHNR and CDR2 is FQNEAQ (reference sequence). Trimming stripped 7 bases from V and 5 bases from J, with 19 bases between. The CDR3 is 15 amino acids. The CDR3 here is CASNKGDRGVDTQYF. CDR3 DNA: TGTGCCAGCAACAAAGGTGACAGAGGGGTAGATACGCAGTATTTT.

The CDR3 region is CASSQGGTAQETQYF. For the CDR3, the DNA is TGCGCCAGCAGCCAAGGGGGGACCGCCCAAGAGACCCAGTACTTC. The chain combines TRBV4-3 with TRBJ2-5; D tentatively fits TRBD1 or TRBD2 (5 bases each). Trimming stripped 1 base from V and 1 base from J, with 10 bases between. The CDR3 is made up of 15 amino acids. Germline loops: CDR1 LGHNA, CDR2 YSLEER.

This clone was detected only a few times. CDR3 coding DNA: TGTGCCAGTAGTATTGGGCAGCGGTTTTCCAATGAGCAGTTCTTC. Encoded protein: CASSIGQRFSNEQFF. The gene calls are TRBV19 and TRBJ2-1; TRBD2 is a possible D gene (5 bases). Per the germline V gene, CDR1 is LNHDA and CDR2 is SQIVND (reference sequence). V lost 3 bases to trimming and J lost 6 bases, with 15 bases between them. This CDR3 is 15 amino acids long.

The chain employs TRBV7-6 and TRBJ2-7; 7 bases map to TRBD1. The CDR3 sequence is 14 residues long. Germline V gives CDR1 SGHVS, CDR2 FNYEAQ. J gave up 6 bases and V 1 base, and 6 bases lay outside the gene matches. The CDR3 DNA sequence: TGTGCCAGCAGCTTAGGGACAGGTATTAGCGAGCAGTACTTC. This translates into CASSLGTGISEQYF.

The chain recombines TRBV6-6 with TRBJ2-7; D remains unclear. The CDR3 extends over 15 amino acids. V dropped 2 bases and J dropped 0 bases, with 11 bases sitting between them. Germline V gives CDR1 MNHNY, CDR2 SVGAGI (reference sequence). The CDR3 loop reads CASSYPRGNSYEQYF. CDR3 DNA sequence: TGTGCCAGCAGTTACCCGAGAGGTAACTCCTACGAGCAGTACTTC.

The chain has TRBV10-2 and TRBJ2-5, with a possible D match to TRBD2 (5 bases). Germline V gene data show CDR1 as WSHSY and CDR2 as SAAADI. Trimming cost V 3 bases and J 7 bases, with 18 bases left between them. The CDR3 runs to 15 residues. CDR3 coding DNA: TGCGCCAGCAGTGAAGTTGTCCCGGGGAGCGGGACCCAGTACTTC. Translation: CASSEVVPGSGTQYF.